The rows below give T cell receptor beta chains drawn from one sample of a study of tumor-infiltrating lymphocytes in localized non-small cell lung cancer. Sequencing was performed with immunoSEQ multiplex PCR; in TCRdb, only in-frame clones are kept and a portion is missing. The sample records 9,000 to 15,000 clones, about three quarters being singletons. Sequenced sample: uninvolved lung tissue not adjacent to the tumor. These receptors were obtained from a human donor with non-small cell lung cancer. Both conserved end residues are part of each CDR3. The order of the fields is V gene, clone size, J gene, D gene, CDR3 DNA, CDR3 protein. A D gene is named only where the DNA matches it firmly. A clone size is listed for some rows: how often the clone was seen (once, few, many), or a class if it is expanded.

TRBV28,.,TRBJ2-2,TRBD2,TGTGCCATTCCGGGACTAGCGGGAGGGAGGAACACCGGGGAGCTGTTTTTT,CAIPGLAGGRNTGELFF
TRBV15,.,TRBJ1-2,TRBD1,TGTGCCACCAGCAGAGAGAGGGGGCAATGGATCTATGGCTACACCTTC,CATSRERGQWIYGYTF
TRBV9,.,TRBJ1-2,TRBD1,TGTGCCAGCAGCGTAGATCCCGGGACAGCATATGGCTACACCTTC,CASSVDPGTAYGYTF
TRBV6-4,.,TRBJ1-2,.,TGTGCCAGCAGCAAGGGGCTAGGGTATGGCTACACCTTC,CASSKGLGYGYTF
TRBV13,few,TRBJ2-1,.,TGTGCCAGCAGCGTACAGGGAGATGAGCAGTTCTTC,CASSVQGDEQFF
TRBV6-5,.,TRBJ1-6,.,TGTGCCAGCAGTGAACGATCACCCCTCCACTTT,CASSERSPLHF
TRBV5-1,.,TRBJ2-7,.,TGCGCCAGCAGGGGCCGGGGGCCCTCTTCCTACGAGCAGTACTTC,CASRGRGPSSYEQYF
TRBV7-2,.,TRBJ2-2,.,TGTGCCAGCAGCTTAGTGGGCGGGAACACCGGGGAGCTGTTTTTT,CASSLVGGNTGELFF
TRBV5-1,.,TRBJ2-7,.,TGCGCCAGCAGCTTGGGACAGGTCTACGAGCAGTACTTC,CASSLGQVYEQYF
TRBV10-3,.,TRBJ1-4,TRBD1,TGTGCCATCAGTAGAGGGGGCGCGTCTAATGAAAAACTGTTTTTT,CAISRGGASNEKLFF
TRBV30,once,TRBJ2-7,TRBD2,TGTGCCTGGAGCCTAGCGGGTTTCCACGAGCAGTACTTC,CAWSLAGFHEQYF
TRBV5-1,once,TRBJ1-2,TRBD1,TGCGCCAGCAGAACCGGGACAGGGGGTGGCTACACCTTC,CASRTGTGGGYTF
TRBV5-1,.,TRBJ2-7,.,TGCGCCAGCAGCCTGACAGGTCGGCGATCCTACGAGCAGTACTTC,CASSLTGRRSYEQYF
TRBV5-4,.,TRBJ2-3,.,TGTGCCAGCAGCTTGGCCACGGCTAGCACAGATACGCAGTATTTT,CASSLATASTDTQYF
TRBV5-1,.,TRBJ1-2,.,TGCGCCAGCAGCTTGGAGCTTCCCGGGGATGGCTACACCTTC,CASSLELPGDGYTF
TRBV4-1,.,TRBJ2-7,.,TGCGCCAGCAGCCGGGTCGGATACGAGCAGTACTTC,CASSRVGYEQYF
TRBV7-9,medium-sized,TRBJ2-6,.,TGTGCCAGCAGCTCAGCTTCTTACTGGGACGTCCTGACTTTC,CASSSASYWDVLTF
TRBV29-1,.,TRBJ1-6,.,TGCAGCGCTGATATAGGGGGAGCGTCCCTCCACTTT,CSADIGGASLHF
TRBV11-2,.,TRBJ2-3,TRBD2,TGTGCCAGCAGCCGAACCTTAGCGGGGGGCACAGATACGCAGTATTTT,CASSRTLAGGTDTQYF
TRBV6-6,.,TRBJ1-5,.,TGTGCCAGCAGTGCCCCAGGAACCAATCAGCCCCAGCATTTT,CASSAPGTNQPQHF
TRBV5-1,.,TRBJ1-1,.,TGCGCCAGCAGGGAGGCAGGCTGGCTCACTGAAGCTTTCTTT,CASREAGWLTEAFF
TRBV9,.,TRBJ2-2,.,TGTGCCAGCAGCGTAGATACGGGACCATTCACCGGGGAGCTGTTTTTT,CASSVDTGPFTGELFF